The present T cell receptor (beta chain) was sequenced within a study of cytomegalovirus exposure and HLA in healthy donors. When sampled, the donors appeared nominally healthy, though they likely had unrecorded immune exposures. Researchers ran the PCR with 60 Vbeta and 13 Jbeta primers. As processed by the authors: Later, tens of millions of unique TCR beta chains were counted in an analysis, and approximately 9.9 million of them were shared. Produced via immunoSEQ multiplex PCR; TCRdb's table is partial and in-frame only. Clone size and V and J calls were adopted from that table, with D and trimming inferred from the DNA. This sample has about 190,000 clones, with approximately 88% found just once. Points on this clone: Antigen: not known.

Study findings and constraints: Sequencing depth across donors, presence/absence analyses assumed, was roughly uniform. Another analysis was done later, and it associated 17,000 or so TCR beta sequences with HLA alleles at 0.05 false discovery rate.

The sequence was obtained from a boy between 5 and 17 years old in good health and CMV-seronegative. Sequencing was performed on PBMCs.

CDR3 coding DNA: TGTGCCTGGAGGGCATTTATTGGCGAAAAACTGTTTTTT. It is translated as CAWRAFIGEKLFF. The rearrangement uses TRBV30 and TRBJ1-4; D gene uncertain. This CDR3 is built from 13 residues. Germline V gives CDR1 GTSNPN, CDR2 SVGIG (reference sequence). V dropped 3 bases and J dropped 8 bases, with 13 bases sitting between them.